These T cell receptor beta chains were read from a single sample in a study of blood T cells in healthy people across ages. In TCRdb, the 5' RACE reads were re-called with MiXCR into one record per CDR3 protein. The table includes 1.5 million or so distinct CDR3 sequences, around two fifths detected once. The sample consisted of blood. The receptors originated from a woman in her late teens or twenties in good health. Each CDR3 is given without its conserved first and last residue.

V gene: TRBV6-5; CDR3 protein: ASSYAHANNEQF
V gene: TRBV5-1; CDR3 protein: ASSLYDVGYSTDTQY
V gene: TRBV5-5; CDR3 protein: ASSHSGTVLAKNIQY
V gene: TRBV21-1; CDR3 protein: ASIDRVGTYEQY
V gene: TRBV7-2; CDR3 protein: ASSITLGSYNEQF
V gene: TRBV27; CDR3 protein: ASSRHRDNSPLH
V gene: TRBV12-3/TRBV12-4; CDR3 protein: ASSFPGNTDTQY
V gene: TRBV15; CDR3 protein: ATSPGDRGYNEQF
V gene: TRBV28; CDR3 protein: ASSLPDGGRKLF
V gene: TRBV29-1; CDR3 protein: SVTASGAAQY
V gene: TRBV2; CDR3 protein: ASTQGIQPQH
V gene: TRBV5-1; CDR3 protein: ASSLGSLGRKTEKLF
V gene: TRBV20-1; CDR3 protein: SARDEGFSTDTQY
V gene: TRBV4-2; CDR3 protein: ASSQDAGTSGTTYNEQF
V gene: TRBV6-5; CDR3 protein: ASSVTSEQTQY
V gene: TRBV6-5; CDR3 protein: ASSYSPARVEFDEQY
V gene: TRBV14; CDR3 protein: ASSQGPPYEQY
V gene: TRBV5-1; CDR3 protein: ASRALAGAEQY
V gene: TRBV3-1; CDR3 protein: ASSGHGASGTDTQY
V gene: TRBV29-1; CDR3 protein: SVVDRGQNEQY
V gene: TRBV5-1; CDR3 protein: ASSNRQGGWQETQY
V gene: TRBV12-3/TRBV12-4; CDR3 protein: ASRPPGYRGASSLNTGELF
V gene: TRBV9; CDR3 protein: ASSVEGRNSPLH
V gene: TRBV4-1; CDR3 protein: ASSLRLGGQTQY
V gene: TRBV2; CDR3 protein: ASIRREGVHGYT
V gene: TRBV10-3; CDR3 protein: AISAGPGQTGGTEAF
V gene: TRBV3-1; CDR3 protein: ASSSSPYGYT
V gene: TRBV20-1; CDR3 protein: SASELGGPNSYEQY
V gene: TRBV7-9; CDR3 protein: ASSDRGPSEETQY